These T cell receptor beta chains were read from a single sample in a study of regulatory T cells in long-lasting Graves disease. TCRdb redid the calling of the multiplex PCR reads with MiXCR, one entry per CDR3 protein. The sample records around 460,000 distinct CDR3 sequences, approximately 21% being singletons. The specimen comprised peripheral blood mononuclear cells (PBMCs), sampled when the disease was refractory, from a patient treated with antithyroid drugs. Receptors originate from a female donor with Graves disease. Both conserved end residues are part of each CDR3. Each record gives: clone size, D gene, V gene, J gene, CDR3 DNA, CDR3 protein. A D gene is named only where the DNA matches it firmly. Clone size appears in some rows only: once, few, many, or a class for an expanded clone.

size: few; D: TRBD1; V: TRBV10-3; J: TRBJ1-4; DNA: TGTGCCAGCAAGGCGACAGGGGGCAGAGAAAAACTGTTTTTT; CDR3: CASKATGGREKLFF
size: few; D: -; V: TRBV28; J: TRBJ1-1; DNA: TGTGCCAGCAGTTTCCTACAAAACATGAACACTGAAGCTTTCTTT; CDR3: CASSFLQNMNTEAFF
size: many; D: TRBD2; V: TRBV12-5; J: TRBJ2-7; DNA: TGTGCTAGTGGTTTGCCTCGAGGAGCGGGAGATAGGTCCTACGAGCAGTACTTC; CDR3: CASGLPRGAGDRSYEQYF
size: -; D: -; V: TRBV7-7; J: TRBJ2-5; DNA: TGTGCTAGCAGCTTAGGGTCAGCTTGGAGAGAGACCCAGTACTTC; CDR3: CASSLGSAWRETQYF
size: many; D: TRBD1; V: TRBV24-1; J: TRBJ1-1; DNA: TGTGCCACCAGACAGGGGGCAGGCACTGAAGCTTTCTTT; CDR3: CATRQGAGTEAFF
size: many; D: TRBD1; V: TRBV28; J: TRBJ1-5; DNA: TGTGCCAGCAGTTTATCAAACAGGGGTTATAATCAGCCCCAGCATTTT; CDR3: CASSLSNRGYNQPQHF
size: few; D: TRBD1; V: TRBV6-1; J: TRBJ1-1; DNA: TGTGCCAGCAAACCAACCGGGACAGGAGACATGAACACTGAAGCTTTCTTT; CDR3: CASKPTGTGDMNTEAFF
size: -; D: TRBD2; V: TRBV11-2; J: TRBJ2-7; DNA: TGTGCCAGCAGCCCGGGGACTAGCGGGGGAATGCCGCTCTACGAGCAGTACTTC; CDR3: CASSPGTSGGMPLYEQYF
size: few; D: TRBD1; V: TRBV9; J: TRBJ2-5; DNA: TGTGCCAGCAGCGTAGGGCCGACAGGGGTGGCAGAGACCCAGTACTTC; CDR3: CASSVGPTGVAETQYF
size: once; D: -; V: TRBV12-3/TRBV12-4; J: TRBJ1-2; DNA: TGTGCCAGCAGTTCCAGGATCGCAAACTATGGCTACACCTTC; CDR3: CASSSRIANYGYTF
size: -; D: -; V: TRBV14; J: TRBJ2-7; DNA: TGTGCCAGCAGCCAAAGGGGGTTTTTGAGCTACGAGCAGTACTTC; CDR3: CASSQRGFLSYEQYF
size: few; D: -; V: TRBV20-1; J: TRBJ1-1; DNA: TGCAGTGCTATCCCCTTAGGAGGCGGCACTGAAGCTTTCTTT; CDR3: CSAIPLGGGTEAFF
size: -; D: TRBD1; V: TRBV2; J: TRBJ2-2; DNA: TGTGCCAGCAGTGGGACAGGGGACACCGGGGAGCTGTTTTTT; CDR3: CASSGTGDTGELFF
size: few; D: TRBD2; V: TRBV9; J: TRBJ2-7; DNA: TGTGCCAGCAGCGCTAGCGGGAGGAACGACGAGCAGTACTTC; CDR3: CASSASGRNDEQYF
size: many; D: -; V: TRBV12-5; J: TRBJ2-7; DNA: TGTGCTAGTGGTTTGGTAAGGGCCCAAATATCCTACGAGCAGTACTTC; CDR3: CASGLVRAQISYEQYF
size: few; D: TRBD1; V: TRBV7-8; J: TRBJ2-7; DNA: TGTGTCAGCAGCTTACCCCCTCCCGACAGGGTGTCCTACGAGCAGTACTTC; CDR3: CVSSLPPPDRVSYEQYF
size: -; D: TRBD2; V: TRBV3-1; J: TRBJ2-3; DNA: TGTGCCAGCAGCCAGGGGCGGGGGACCACAAATACGCAGTATTTT; CDR3: CASSQGRGTTNTQYF
size: -; D: -; V: TRBV25-1; J: TRBJ1-2; DNA: TGTGCCAGCAGTGCCGGAACTAACTATGGCTACACCTTC; CDR3: CASSAGTNYGYTF
size: many; D: -; V: TRBV6-1; J: TRBJ2-5; DNA: TGTGCCAGCAGTGAAGGGACATACCAAGAGACCCAGTACTTC; CDR3: CASSEGTYQETQYF
size: many; D: -; V: TRBV19; J: TRBJ1-1; DNA: TGTGCCAGTAGTATAGAAGGAGTTTGGACTGAAGCTTTCTTT; CDR3: CASSIEGVWTEAFF
size: -; D: TRBD1; V: TRBV28; J: TRBJ2-7; DNA: TGTGCCAGCAGTCCCCGGACGGGACAGGGGGCGCTGAGTCAGTACTTC; CDR3: CASSPRTGQGALSQYF
size: few; D: -; V: TRBV9; J: TRBJ1-1; DNA: TGTGCCAGCAAGGAAGGGACTGAAGCTTTCTTT; CDR3: CASKEGTEAFF
size: many; D: -; V: TRBV7-8; J: TRBJ2-5; DNA: TGTGCCAGCAGCTTAAGTGCGGACGGGACCCAGTACTTC; CDR3: CASSLSADGTQYF
size: many; D: -; V: TRBV29-1; J: TRBJ1-6; DNA: TGCAGCGTTGGGGACGAGACTAATTCACCCCTCCACTTT; CDR3: CSVGDETNSPLHF
size: many; D: -; V: TRBV5-5; J: TRBJ1-5; DNA: TGTGCCAGCAGCAACCGGGATGGGAGGAATCAGCCCCAGCATTTT; CDR3: CASSNRDGRNQPQHF
size: many; D: TRBD2; V: TRBV12-3/TRBV12-4; J: TRBJ2-5; DNA: TGTGCCAGCAGTTTAAACGCGGGGACTAGCGGGGGGGAGACTCAAGAGACCCAGTACTTC; CDR3: CASSLNAGTSGGETQETQYF
size: many; D: TRBD1; V: TRBV28; J: TRBJ1-5; DNA: TGTGCCAGCAGGCCACAGGGGGCTCGTCAGCCCCAGCATTTT; CDR3: CASRPQGARQPQHF
size: few; D: TRBD2; V: TRBV2; J: TRBJ2-7; DNA: TGTGCCAGCAGTGTCTCAGCGGGGGCTCCCTACGAGCAGTACTTC; CDR3: CASSVSAGAPYEQYF
size: many; D: -; V: TRBV19; J: TRBJ1-1; DNA: TGTGCCAGTAAGGGTAATGCCAATTACAACACTGAAGCTTTCTTT; CDR3: CASKGNANYNTEAFF
size: -; D: -; V: TRBV7-8; J: TRBJ1-5; DNA: TGTGCCAGCAGCTTAGGGGACGTCATCAATAGCAATCAGCCCCAGCATTTT; CDR3: CASSLGDVINSNQPQHF
size: few; D: TRBD1; V: TRBV2; J: TRBJ2-1; DNA: TGTGCCAGCAGCGGGCAGGGGGTCATGTCCTACAATGAGCAGTTCTTC; CDR3: CASSGQGVMSYNEQFF
size: -; D: TRBD1; V: TRBV11-2; J: TRBJ1-1; DNA: TGTGCCAGCAGCCAGTTTCTCGGGACAGGGTCGACTGAAGCTTTCTTT; CDR3: CASSQFLGTGSTEAFF
size: -; D: TRBD1; V: TRBV27; J: TRBJ2-5; DNA: TGTGCCAGCAGTTTGGTCCCATGGGGGACAGAAGAGACCCAGTACTTC; CDR3: CASSLVPWGTEETQYF
size: few; D: -; V: TRBV30; J: TRBJ2-7; DNA: TGTGCCTGGGCTTTGGGCTCCTCTTCCTACGAGCAGTACTTC; CDR3: CAWALGSSSYEQYF
size: many; D: -; V: TRBV11-2; J: TRBJ1-2; DNA: TGTGCCAGCAGCCCCTGGACGGTCTATGGCTACACCTTC; CDR3: CASSPWTVYGYTF
size: -; D: TRBD1; V: TRBV30; J: TRBJ1-4; DNA: TGTGCCTGGAGCACCGGGACAGCCGATGGGGAAAAACTGTTTTTT; CDR3: CAWSTGTADGEKLFF
size: many; D: -; V: TRBV11-2; J: TRBJ1-2; DNA: TGTGCCAGCAGCTTAGGTATGGGAGACTATGGCTACACCTTC; CDR3: CASSLGMGDYGYTF